This is a list of T cell receptor beta chains from one sample in a study of radiation and T cells in renal cell carcinoma. Only in-frame clones appear in the TCRdb table, and some are missing; sequencing was by immunoSEQ multiplex PCR. The sample consists of over 9,000 clones, 65% of them appearing once. The sample here was tumor tissue, taken from a patient whose treatment was nephrectomy without radiotherapy. These receptor sequences come from a man aged 55 to 69 with renal cell carcinoma. Each CDR3 is given with its conserved first and last residue. The D gene is left open where the match is weak. Size is omitted from some rows. Given values are once, few, many or a class for expanded clones.

CASSEEGLSTGELFF TGTGCCAGCAGTGAAGAGGGCTTAAGCACCGGGGAGCTGTTTTTT TRBJ2-2 TRBV6-1 NA few
CASSSRPPKETQYF TGTGCCAGCAGCTCCCGCCCCCCTAAGGAGACCCAGTACTTC TRBJ2-5 TRBV11-3 NA NA
CASSSGQYEQYF TGTGCCAGCAGCTCCGGCCAGTACGAGCAGTACTTC TRBJ2-7 TRBV7-9 NA once
CASSLLRGQGTNEKLFF TGTGCCAGCAGCTTACTTCGGGGACAGGGCACTAATGAAAAACTGTTTTTT TRBJ1-4 TRBV11-2 TRBD1 NA
CASSLGLAGGTYEQYF TGTGCCAGCAGTTTGGGTCTAGCGGGCGGAACCTACGAGCAGTACTTC TRBJ2-7 TRBV28 TRBD2 NA
CASSDQQLGTNEQFF TGTGCCAGCTCCGACCAGCAGTTGGGGACTAATGAGCAGTTCTTC TRBJ2-1 TRBV18 NA NA
CASSEVWSSGSHEQYF TGTGCCAGCAGTGAAGTATGGTCTAGCGGGAGCCACGAGCAGTACTTC TRBJ2-7 TRBV6-1 TRBD2 NA
CASSILAGANNEQFF TGTGCCAGTAGCATACTAGCGGGAGCGAATAATGAGCAGTTCTTC TRBJ2-1 TRBV19 TRBD2 NA
CASSVARGGPETQYF TGTGCCAGCAGCGTAGCTCGAGGGGGGCCTGAGACCCAGTACTTC TRBJ2-5 TRBV9 NA NA
CASSPLNTGELFF TGTGCCAGCAGCCCTTTGAACACCGGGGAGCTGTTTTTT TRBJ2-2 TRBV11-2 NA NA
CASSPTGYEQYF TGTGCCAGCAGCCCTACGGGTTACGAGCAGTACTTC TRBJ2-7 TRBV9 NA few
CAWSREGTNYGYTF TGTGCCTGGAGTAGGGAGGGGACTAACTATGGCTACACCTTC TRBJ1-2 TRBV30 NA NA
CAWTGLEYGYTF TGTGCCTGGACAGGGTTGGAATATGGCTACACCTTC TRBJ1-2 TRBV30 NA NA
CASSLGISYGYTF TGTGCCAGCAGCTTGGGAATCAGCTATGGCTACACCTTC TRBJ1-2 TRBV11-2 NA NA
CASSYRGPYGYTF TGTGCCAGCAGTTACAGGGGGCCCTATGGCTACACCTTC TRBJ1-2 TRBV6-6 TRBD1 once
CASSVGQGNFYEQYF TGTGCCAGCAGCGTGGGACAGGGCAATTTCTACGAGCAGTACTTC TRBJ2-7 TRBV9 TRBD1 NA
CASSLDGGNTEAFF TGTGCCAGCAGCTTAGATGGGGGGAACACTGAAGCTTTCTTT TRBJ1-1 TRBV7-9 NA NA
CASSVGWDQDYEQYF TGCGCCAGCAGTGTTGGGTGGGACCAAGACTACGAGCAGTACTTC TRBJ2-7 TRBV10-2 NA NA
CASRGIDEQYF TGTGCCAGCAGGGGTATCGACGAGCAGTACTTC TRBJ2-7 TRBV7-9 NA few
CASSISRGSYNEQFF TGTGCCAGTAGTATCTCGCGGGGGTCCTACAATGAGCAGTTCTTC TRBJ2-1 TRBV19 TRBD2 once
CASSGGTGGFYEQYF TGTGCCAGCAGCGGAGGGACAGGGGGCTTCTACGAGCAGTACTTC TRBJ2-7 TRBV13 TRBD1 NA
CASGRVTEAFF TGTGCCAGCGGTAGGGTAACTGAAGCTTTCTTT TRBJ1-1 TRBV5-4 NA NA
CASGTATDTQYF TGTGCCAGCGGGACAGCCACAGATACGCAGTATTTT TRBJ2-3 TRBV27 TRBD1 NA
CASTPRTGGGSGANVLTF TGCGCCAGCACACCTCGGACAGGGGGCGGCTCTGGGGCCAACGTCCTGACTTTC TRBJ2-6 TRBV5-1 TRBD1 NA
CASSIRGAGGGNEQFF TGTGCCAGTAGTATACGGGGTGCAGGGGGCGGGAATGAGCAGTTCTTC TRBJ2-1 TRBV19 TRBD1 NA